The subject of this entry is one T cell receptor (beta chain). The antigen remains undetermined. The PCR made use of 60 Vbeta and 13 Jbeta primers. Data came from immunoSEQ multiplex PCR; TCRdb stores just in-frame clones and leaves some out. The table has about 94,000 clones, around 76% seen once. The sample belongs to a study of cytomegalovirus exposure and HLA in healthy donors. Broader study findings: Researchers counted around 160 TCR beta chains as cytomegalovirus-associated. Across donors, sequencing depth was assumed by presence/absence analyses to be roughly uniform. When analyzed later, the rates of TCR association showed variation by HLA locus, with DRB1 the most and HLA-C the fewest. Per published reports, the classifier diagnosed cytomegalovirus status with high specificity and sensitivity.

The CDR3 spans 13 residues. Germline V gives CDR1 SGHRS, CDR2 YFSETQ. The ends were cut back, 0 bases at V and 6 bases at J, with 10 bases in the middle. Specimen: PBMCs. The TCR was taken from a man in his forties or fifties in good health and CMV-seropositive. The chain joins TRBV5-1 to TRBJ2-7; no reliable D call. The chain's CDR3 is CASSLGLELEQYF. CDR3 DNA: TGCGCCAGCAGCTTGGGACTCGAGCTCGAGCAGTACTTC.